The 5 T cell receptor beta chains below were found in one sample sequenced in a study of cytomegalovirus exposure and HLA in healthy donors. Use of 60 Vbeta and 13 Jbeta primers characterized the PCR. The repertoire was sequenced with immunoSEQ multiplex PCR; TCRdb's copy has only in-frame clones and lacks some. The profile shows about 180,000 clones, around 74% of them singletons. The sample taken for sequencing was PBMCs. The receptors here all came from a female donor in good health and CMV-seronegative.

The genes are TRBV5-1 and TRBJ2-1, with D unresolved. The germline CDR1 and CDR2 sequences are SGHRS and YFSETQ. With 1 base removed from V and 8 bases from J, the gap between germline ends came to 7 bases. This CDR3 spans 12 amino acids. The CDR3 loop is CASSLMGDEQFF. CDR3 nucleotides: TGCGCCAGCAGCTTGATGGGCGATGAGCAGTTCTTC.

V is TRBV7-2 and J is TRBJ2-5; 13 positions match TRBD2. CDR1 and CDR2 from the germline V gene are SGHTA and FQGNSA. The CDR3 is made up of 16 amino acids. J gave up 2 bases and V 0 bases, and 0 bases lay outside the gene matches. The CDR3 coding sequence is TGTGCCAGCAGCTTAGCACTAGCGGGGGGGCAAGAGACCCAGTACTTC. Its protein product is CASSLALAGGQETQYF.

The rearrangement joins TRBV30 to TRBJ2-1; a weak D match, TRBD2 (5 bases). The length of the CDR3 is 15 residues. In germline, CDR1 is GTSNPN, CDR2 SVGIG (reference sequence). The V end lost 5 bases, the J end lost 0 bases, and 14 bases lay between the germline ends. This CDR3 reads CAWGKDSSSYNEQFF. The CDR3, as DNA: TGTGCCTGGGGAAAGGACTCGAGCTCCTACAATGAGCAGTTCTTC.

The J gene is TRBJ2-2, the V gene TRBV6-5, with 14 bases matching TRBD2. The germline CDR1 and CDR2 sequences are MNHEY and SVGAGI. This CDR3 is built from 15 residues. With V trimmed by 6 bases and J by 5 bases, 2 bases remained unmatched. DNA of the CDR3: TGTGCCAGCAGGGGGACTAGCGGGGGTACCGGGGAGCTGTTTTTT. Translation gives CASRGTSGGTGELFF.

The chain employs TRBV1 and TRBJ2-3; the D call of TRBD2 is as the table states it, not checked on the DNA. TRBV1 represents a pseudogene. The CDR3 is 14 amino acids. The CDR3, as DNA: TGCACCAGCAGCCAGCGGGCCCTTGCAGATACGCAGTATTTT. This sequence encodes CTSSQRALADTQYF.